This T cell receptor (beta chain) was documented in a study of blood T cell repertoires in COVID-19. Study background: Sites across the United States, Italy and Spain contributed samples from acute and convalescent COVID-19.

TCRdb's table, derived via immunoSEQ multiplex PCR, lists solely in-frame clones and lacks some. The sample has over 350,000 clones, roughly 89% seen once. This TCR derives from a woman aged 25 to 39 with acute or convalescent COVID-19. The specimen was peripheral blood.

CDR3 region: CASSSPTGNTEAFF. The CDR3 DNA follows: TGCGCCAGCAGCTCCCCGACAGGGAACACTGAAGCTTTCTTT. This chain links TRBV5-1 with TRBJ1-1, with D perhaps matching TRBD1 (6 bases). V was clipped by 3 bases and J by 1 base, with 10 bases between them. CDR1 and CDR2 from the germline V gene are SGHRS and YFSETQ. The CDR3 covers 14 residues.